What follows are 5 T cell receptor beta chains derived from one specimen sequenced in a study of technical replicates of blood from a handful of donors. Here immunoSEQ multiplex PCR was the method, and the copy in TCRdb shows in-frame clones only, minus some. The repertoire holds nearly 95,000 clones, with about 96% as singletons. Sequenced: T cells isolated from PBMCs. These receptors came from a human donor in good health.

In its sample, this clone was seen once. This chain uses TRBV19 with TRBJ2-7; TRBD1 aligns across 9 bases. The V and J ends lost 5 bases and 0 bases, in that order; junction bases with no gene match: 2. The CDR3 sequence is 14 residues long. Germline V gene sequence: CDR1 LNHDA, CDR2 SQIVND (reference sequence). The CDR3 sequence is CASSWTGDSYEQYF. CDR3 nucleotides: TGTGCCAGTAGTTGGACAGGGGACTCCTACGAGCAGTACTTC. Drawing the rest from reference TRBV19 and TRBJ2-7, the complete variable domain is DGGITQSPKYLFRKEGQNVTLSCEQNLNHDAMYWYRQDPGQGLRLIYYSQIVNDFQKGDIAEGYSVSREKKESFPLTVTSAQKNPTAFYLCASSWTGDSYEQYFGPGTRLTVT.

This chain uses TRBV19 with TRBJ1-2; 8 nucleotides align to TRBD1. Germline CDR1 reads LNHDA; CDR2 reads SQIVND (reference sequence). CDR3 length: 13 amino acids. With V trimmed by 9 bases and J by 4 bases, 7 bases remained unmatched. In DNA, the CDR3 is TGTGCCAGCGCCGGGACAGGATTCTATGGCTACACCTTC. Amino acids: CASAGTGFYGYTF.

The J gene is TRBJ2-2, the V gene TRBV7-2, with TRBD1 as a possible D gene (5 bases). Germline-derived CDR1 and CDR2 are SGHTA and FQGNSA. This CDR3 is built from 15 residues. V shed 5 bases and J shed 0 bases, with 10 bases lying between them. CDR3 sequence (DNA): TGTGCCAGCAGCCACCGGACATCGAACACCGGGGAGCTGTTTTTT. Amino acids: CASSHRTSNTGELFF.

This chain connects TRBV5-1 to TRBJ2-1; 7 bases align to TRBD1. Trimming removed 0 bases from V and 0 bases from J; junction bases left unmatched: 3. Germline V gene data show CDR1 as SGHRS and CDR2 as YFSETQ. The CDR3 is made up of 16 amino acids. Written as DNA, the CDR3 is TGCGCCAGCAGCTTGGTGGCAGGGGGCTCCTACAATGAGCAGTTCTTC. Residues: CASSLVAGGSYNEQFF.

V usage is TRBV19 and J usage is TRBJ1-1; D is undetermined. CDR1 and CDR2 from the germline V gene are LNHDA and SQIVND (reference sequence). This CDR3 is 11 amino acids long. The germline V and J ends were trimmed by 5 bases and 11 bases, with 12 bases remaining between them. DNA for the CDR3: TGTGCCAGTAGTCAAGCCCTGTGGGCTTTCTTT. This encodes CASSQALWAFF.